Following are 18 T cell receptor beta chains from one sample sequenced in a study of technical replicates of blood from several donors. TCRdb keeps only in-frame clones here, not all; method: immunoSEQ multiplex PCR. The sample has approximately 88,000 clones, 85% to 95% seen once; the top ten hold about 0.27%. Sequenced input: T cells isolated from PBMCs. Receptors originate from a human donor in good health.

The chain joins TRBV27 to TRBJ1-2, with D tentatively TRBD1 (5 bases). The V gene lost 5 bases and the J gene lost 4 bases, with 14 bases spanning the gap. The CDR3 has 14 amino acids. CDR1 is MNHEY, CDR2 SMNVEV, per germline (reference sequence). CDR3 DNA sequence: TGTGCCAGCAGTCCAGGGCCAGTGGGCTATGGCTACACCTTC. Translated: CASSPGPVGYGYTF.

The chain combines TRBV19 with TRBJ1-2; D is perhaps TRBD1 (5 bases). The CDR3 spans 13 residues. Germline V CDR1 and CDR2: LNHDA, SQIVND (reference sequence). V was cut by 3 bases and J by 4 bases, with 9 bases left in between. The CDR3 is CASSMGGVYGYTF. In nucleotides, the CDR3 is TGTGCCAGTAGTATGGGGGGAGTCTATGGCTACACCTTC. The full variable domain, completed using reference TRBV19 and TRBJ1-2, is DGGITQSPKYLFRKEGQNVTLSCEQNLNHDAMYWYRQDPGQGLRLIYYSQIVNDFQKGDIAEGYSVSREKKESFPLTVTSAQKNPTAFYLCASSMGGVYGYTFGSGTRLTVV.

V gene TRBV4-2 combines with J gene TRBJ2-7, with D perhaps TRBD2 (7 bases). The CDR3 length is 17 residues. The ends were cut back, 4 bases at V and 2 bases at J, with 21 bases in the middle. Germline CDR1 reads LGHNA; CDR2 reads YNFKEQ. The DNA of the CDR3 is TGTGCCAGCAGCCTTTGGGTAGGGGGGAGCGGGACCTACGAGCAGTACTTC. Protein product: CASSLWVGGSGTYEQYF.

V is TRBV5-5 and J is TRBJ1-1; TRBD1 agrees at 7 bases. The trim removed 0 bases at V and 2 bases at J, leaving 13 bases unmatched. This CDR3 contains 18 residues. In germline, CDR1 is SGHKS, CDR2 YYEKEE (reference sequence). The CDR3, as DNA: TGTGCCAGCAGCTTGGCCCCGCTCGGAAGGGGGCGAAACACTGAAGCTTTCTTT. Amino acid sequence: CASSLAPLGRGRNTEAFF.

This rearrangement joins TRBV2 to TRBJ2-2; a possible D gene is TRBD2 (7 bases). The CDR3 is 14 amino acids. Germline lookup yields CDR1 SNHLY and CDR2 FYNNEI. The CDR3: CAGGRGTNTGELFF. CDR3 in DNA: TGTGCAGGGGGGAGGGGAACGAACACCGGGGAGCTGTTTTTT. Full variable domain (missing parts from reference TRBV2 and TRBJ2-2): EPEVTQTPSHQVTQMGQEVILRCVPISNHLYFYWYRQILGQKVEFLVSFYNNEISEKSEIFDDQFSVERPDGSNFTLKIRSTKLEDSAMYFCAGGRGTNTGELFFGEGSRLTVL.

A single count supports this clone. The V call is TRBV19, the J call TRBJ1-2, with D possibly being TRBD1 (6 bases). Trimming left V 3 bases short and J 8 bases short, with 16 bases between. The CDR3 spans 14 residues. Germline V gives CDR1 LNHDA, CDR2 SQIVND (reference sequence). The CDR3 region is CASSMLGGADGYTF. The DNA of the CDR3 is TGTGCCAGTAGTATGCTTGGGGGGGCGGACGGCTACACCTTC.

The chain recombines TRBV5-1 with TRBJ2-2; the D gene is possibly TRBD1 (6 bases). With 3 bases removed from V and 2 bases from J, the gap between germline ends came to 14 bases. The CDR3 consists of 16 residues. Germline-derived CDR1 and CDR2 are SGHRS and YFSETQ. Written as DNA, the CDR3 is TGCGCCAGCAGCTCCGCCGGGACAAGCAACACCGGGGAGCTGTTTTTT. Translation gives CASSSAGTSNTGELFF.

This clone occurred once. The chain couples TRBV4-1 to TRBJ1-1; D remains ambiguous. Trimming stripped 3 bases from V and 5 bases from J, with 22 bases between. Germline V CDR1 and CDR2: MGHRA, YSYEKL. This CDR3 comprises 17 residues. CDR3: CASSHLLGPRGRTEAFF. CDR3 nucleotide sequence: TGCGCCAGCAGCCATCTTTTAGGACCGAGAGGGAGGACTGAAGCTTTCTTT.

The rearrangement joins TRBV7-9 to TRBJ1-5; tentative D call: TRBD1 (6 bases). The CDR3 is 18 residues long. Germline V gives CDR1 SEHNR, CDR2 FQNEAQ (reference sequence). Trimming removed 1 base at V and 6 bases at J, with 22 bases between. The CDR3 is CASSLEGGGRPRGQPQHF. CDR3 in DNA: TGTGCCAGCAGCTTAGAGGGTGGGGGCAGACCCCGAGGTCAGCCCCAGCATTTT.

The chain has TRBV4-1 and TRBJ1-2; 10 positions agree with TRBD1. CDR1 and CDR2 from the germline V gene are MGHRA and YSYEKL. The CDR3 totals 16 residues. V was clipped by 1 base and J by 5 bases; unmatched bases: 7. The CDR3 region is CASSQGGTGVTYGYTF. CDR3 DNA: TGCGCCAGCAGCCAAGGTGGGACAGGGGTAACTTATGGCTACACCTTC.

The chain recombines TRBV7-9 with TRBJ1-5, with 9 positions matching TRBD1. This CDR3 spans 14 amino acids. Germline lookup yields CDR1 SEHNR and CDR2 FQNEAQ (reference sequence). With 5 bases clipped from V and 7 bases from J, the junction kept 6 bases outside the gene matches. In DNA, the CDR3 is TGTGCCAGCAGCCTCGGGACAGGGAACCAGCCCCAGCATTTT. This gives the protein CASSLGTGNQPQHF.

The chain has TRBV12-5 and TRBJ2-2; the match to TRBD2 covers 9 bases. This CDR3 is built from 18 residues. Germline-derived CDR1 and CDR2 are LGHNT and FRNRAP. J was trimmed by 0 bases and V by 3 bases; bases with no gene match: 8. The CDR3 DNA reads TGTGCTAGTGGTTTAAAGATTGGCGGGGGGGCGAACACCGGGGAGCTGTTTTTT. It specifies CASGLKIGGGANTGELFF.

The chain is built from TRBV29-1 and TRBJ2-3, with a tentative D call TRBD1 (5 bases). CDR1 and CDR2 from the germline V gene are SQVTM and ANQGSEA. V was clipped by 5 bases and J by 0 bases, with 24 bases between them. The CDR3 totals 18 residues. In nucleotides, the CDR3 is TGCAGCGTTCCTCCTAATTCGCACCAGGGTCCTAGCACAGATACGCAGTATTTT. Protein sequence: CSVPPNSHQGPSTDTQYF.

The chain couples TRBV5-1 to TRBJ1-1; D perhaps matches TRBD1 (5 bases). Germline values: CDR1 SGHRS, CDR2 YFSETQ. The V gene lost 2 bases and the J gene lost 5 bases, with 16 bases spanning the gap. The CDR3 runs 15 residues. Here the CDR3 DNA reads TGCGCCAGCAGCTTCGACCAACAGGTGGGGACTGAAGCTTTCTTT. Its protein is CASSFDQQVGTEAFF.

The chain joins TRBV19 to TRBJ1-1; D is perhaps TRBD1 (5 bases). The V end was cut by 3 bases, the J end by 0 bases, with 14 bases between. Germline loops: CDR1 LNHDA, CDR2 SQIVND (reference sequence). CDR3 length equals 16 residues. CDR3 bases: TGTGCCAGTAGTATCGGGGGGGGACTGTTGAACACTGAAGCTTTCTTT. This codes for CASSIGGGLLNTEAFF.

The chain joins TRBV5-1 to TRBJ2-7, with D perhaps matching TRBD1 (5 bases). The CDR3 has 16 amino acids. Looked up from germline, CDR1 is SGHRS and CDR2 is YFSETQ. V was clipped by 0 bases and J by 0 bases, with 13 bases between them. The CDR3 bases are TGCGCCAGCAGCTTGGGAGACAGCCTCCACTCCTACGAGCAGTACTTC. It specifies CASSLGDSLHSYEQYF.

The rearrangement links TRBV30 to TRBJ1-2, with D possibly TRBD1 on 5 matching bases. The CDR3 is made up of 11 amino acids. Between the trimmed V and J ends, which lost 3 bases and 8 bases, there was a span of 10 bases. CDR1 is GTSNPN and CDR2 is SVGIG in the germline V gene (reference sequence). The CDR3 nucleotides read TGTGCCTGGAGGCAGGGTGACGGCTACACCTTC. Protein sequence: CAWRQGDGYTF.

The rearrangement uses TRBV13 and TRBJ2-7; D is perhaps TRBD2 (6 bases). The CDR3 covers 15 residues. Germline-derived CDR1 and CDR2 are PRHDT and FYEKMQ (reference sequence). Trimming took off 2 bases at V and 3 bases at J, with 14 bases between the two ends. The CDR3, as DNA: TGTGCCAGCAGCTTACGGGGCGGGAATAACTACGAGCAGTACTTC. The encoded protein is CASSLRGGNNYEQYF.